This T cell receptor (beta chain) is drawn from a study of cytomegalovirus exposure and HLA in healthy donors. The trim removed 4 bases at V and 5 bases at J, leaving 5 bases unmatched. The germline V gene encodes CDR1 SEHNR and CDR2 FQNEAQ (reference sequence). The CDR3 runs to 13 residues. A multiplex PCR was run with 60 Vbeta primers and 13 Jbeta primers. TCRdb's copy holds only in-frame clones and misses some; the assay was immunoSEQ multiplex PCR. The table gives about 210,000 clones; the top ten clones make up more than 0.75% of it. This sequence was found in a woman aged 25 to 39 in good health and CMV-seropositive. The sequencing input was PBMCs. This chain joins TRBV7-9 and TRBJ2-7, with TRBD1 matching 7 bases. The CDR3 DNA follows: TGTGCCAGCAGCTACGACAGGGACCACGAGCAGTACTTC. Translated: CASSYDRDHEQYF.